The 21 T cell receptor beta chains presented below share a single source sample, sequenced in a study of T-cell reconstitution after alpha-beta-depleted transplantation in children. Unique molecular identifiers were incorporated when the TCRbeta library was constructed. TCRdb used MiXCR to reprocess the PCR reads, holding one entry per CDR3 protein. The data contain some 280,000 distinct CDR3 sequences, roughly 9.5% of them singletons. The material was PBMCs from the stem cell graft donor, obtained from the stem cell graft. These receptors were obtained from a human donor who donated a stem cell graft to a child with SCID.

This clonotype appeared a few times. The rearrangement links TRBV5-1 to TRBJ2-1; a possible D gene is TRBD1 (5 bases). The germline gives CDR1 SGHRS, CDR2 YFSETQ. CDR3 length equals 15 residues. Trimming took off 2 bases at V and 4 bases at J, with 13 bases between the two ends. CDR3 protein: CASSLNRQGYNEQFF. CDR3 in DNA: TGCGCCAGCAGCTTAAATCGGCAGGGATACAATGAGCAGTTCTTC.

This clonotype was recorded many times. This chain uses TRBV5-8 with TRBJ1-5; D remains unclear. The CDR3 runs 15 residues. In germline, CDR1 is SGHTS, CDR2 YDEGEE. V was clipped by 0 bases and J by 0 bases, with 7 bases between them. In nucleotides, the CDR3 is TGTGCCAGCAGCTTGGGGCCCTATAGCAATCAGCCCCAGCATTTT. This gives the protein CASSLGPYSNQPQHF.

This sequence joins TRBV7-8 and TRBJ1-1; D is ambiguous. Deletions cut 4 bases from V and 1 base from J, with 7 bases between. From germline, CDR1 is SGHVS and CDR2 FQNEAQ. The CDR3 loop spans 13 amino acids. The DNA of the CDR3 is TGTGCCAGCAGCTCACAGCCGAACACTGAAGCTTTCTTT. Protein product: CASSSQPNTEAFF. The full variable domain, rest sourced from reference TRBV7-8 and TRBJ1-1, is GAGVSQSPRYKVAKRGQDVALRCDPISGHVSLFWYQQALGQGPEFLTYFQNEAQLDKSGLPSDRFFAERPEGSVSTLKIQRTQQEDSAVYLCASSSQPNTEAFFGQGTRLTVV.

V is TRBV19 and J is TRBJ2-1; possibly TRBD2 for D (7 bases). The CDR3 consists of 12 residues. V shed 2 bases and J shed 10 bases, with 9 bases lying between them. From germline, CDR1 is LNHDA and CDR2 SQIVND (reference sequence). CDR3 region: CASSIWGGEQFF. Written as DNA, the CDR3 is TGTGCCAGTAGTATATGGGGGGGCGAGCAGTTCTTC.

CDR3 residues: CASRDPGDRDIQYF. The CDR3 coding sequence is TGTGCCAGCAGAGACCCGGGGGACCGGGACATTCAGTACTTC. The rearrangement links TRBV6-1 to TRBJ2-4; perhaps TRBD2 as D (6 bases). Trimming stripped 6 bases from V and 8 bases from J, with 17 bases between. The germline V gene encodes CDR1 MNHNS and CDR2 SASEGT. This CDR3 comprises 14 residues.

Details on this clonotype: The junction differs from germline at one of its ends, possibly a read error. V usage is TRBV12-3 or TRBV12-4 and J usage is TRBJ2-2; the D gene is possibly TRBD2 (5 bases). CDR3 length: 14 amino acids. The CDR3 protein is CASSPPDSNGDLFF. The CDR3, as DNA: TGTGCCAGCAGCCCTCCCGACTCGAACGGGGATCTGTTTTTT.

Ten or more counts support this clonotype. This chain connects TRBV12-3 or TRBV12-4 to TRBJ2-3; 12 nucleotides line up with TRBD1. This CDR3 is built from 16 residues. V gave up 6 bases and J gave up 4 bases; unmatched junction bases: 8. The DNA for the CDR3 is TGTGCCAGCAGGCCCCGTGGGACAGGGGGCTCAGATACGCAGTATTTT. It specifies CASRPRGTGGSDTQYF.

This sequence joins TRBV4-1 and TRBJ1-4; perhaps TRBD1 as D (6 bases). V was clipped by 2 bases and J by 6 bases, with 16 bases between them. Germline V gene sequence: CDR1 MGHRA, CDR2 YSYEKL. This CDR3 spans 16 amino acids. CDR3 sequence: CASSQPDSFIYEKLFF. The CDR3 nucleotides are TGCGCCAGCAGCCAACCGGACAGTTTTATTTATGAAAAACTGTTTTTT.

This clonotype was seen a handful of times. The CDR3 DNA follows: TGTGCCAGCAGTGAATGGGCTAACTATGGCTACACCTTC. Amino acids: CASSEWANYGYTF. The chain carries TRBV6-1 and TRBJ1-2, with D unclear. Germline CDR1 MNHNS, CDR2 SASEGT. The CDR3 length is 13 residues. The ends were cut back, 2 bases at V and 0 bases at J, with 4 bases in the middle.

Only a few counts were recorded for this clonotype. The CDR3 reads CASSWGTGKGYF. As DNA, the CDR3 is TGTGCCAGCAGCTGGGGGACAGGGAAGGGGTATTTT. The rearrangement uses TRBV5-5 and TRBJ2-3; 9 nucleotides match TRBD1. Losses at the gene ends were 3 bases for V and 14 bases for J; bases not matched to a gene: 7. The CDR3 length is 12 residues. CDR1 is SGHKS, CDR2 YYEKEE, per germline (reference sequence).

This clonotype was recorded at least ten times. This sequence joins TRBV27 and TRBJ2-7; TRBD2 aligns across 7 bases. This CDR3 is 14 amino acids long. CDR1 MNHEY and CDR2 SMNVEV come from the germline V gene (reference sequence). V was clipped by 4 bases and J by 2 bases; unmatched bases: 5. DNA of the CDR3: TGTGCCAGCAGTTCAAGCGGGGCAGCCTACGAGCAGTACTTC. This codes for CASSSSGAAYEQYF.

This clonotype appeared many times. The CDR3 nucleotides are TGTGCCACCAGCAGAGATGATGCTAGCACAGATACGCAGTATTTT. Translating gives CATSRDDASTDTQYF. V is TRBV15 and J is TRBJ2-3; D is uncertain. The germline V and J ends were trimmed by 0 bases and 0 bases, with 7 bases remaining between them. From germline, CDR1 is LNHNV and CDR2 YYDKDF (reference sequence). The CDR3 is 15 amino acids.

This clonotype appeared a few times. CDR3 DNA: TGTGCCAGCAGTACCCCCCCGGGGCAGACCCAGTACTTC. Its protein is CASSTPPGQTQYF. The V call is TRBV6-1, the J call TRBJ2-5; D is tentatively TRBD1 or TRBD2 (5 bases each). The CDR3 contains 13 residues. With 5 bases removed from V and 6 bases from J, the gap between germline ends came to 13 bases. CDR1 is MNHNS and CDR2 is SASEGT in the germline V gene.

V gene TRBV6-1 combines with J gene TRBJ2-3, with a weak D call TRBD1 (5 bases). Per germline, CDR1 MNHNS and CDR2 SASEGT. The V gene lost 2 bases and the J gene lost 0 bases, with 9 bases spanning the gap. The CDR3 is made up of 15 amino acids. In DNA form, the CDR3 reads TGTGCCAGCAGTGAAAGGGGTATTAGCACAGATACGCAGTATTTT. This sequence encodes CASSERGISTDTQYF.

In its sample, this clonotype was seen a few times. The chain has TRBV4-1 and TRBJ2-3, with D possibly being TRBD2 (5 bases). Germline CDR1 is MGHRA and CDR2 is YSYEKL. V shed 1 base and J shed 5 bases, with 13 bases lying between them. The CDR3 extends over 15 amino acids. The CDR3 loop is CASSQGELALDTQYF. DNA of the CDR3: TGCGCCAGCAGCCAAGGAGAGCTAGCTTTAGATACGCAGTATTTT.

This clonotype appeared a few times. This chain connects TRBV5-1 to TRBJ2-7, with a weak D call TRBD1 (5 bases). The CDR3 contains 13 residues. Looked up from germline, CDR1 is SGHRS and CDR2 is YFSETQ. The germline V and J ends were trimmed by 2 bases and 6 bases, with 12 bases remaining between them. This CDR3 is CASSLGEFLEQYF. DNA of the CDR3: TGCGCCAGCAGCTTAGGGGAATTTCTCGAGCAGTACTTC.

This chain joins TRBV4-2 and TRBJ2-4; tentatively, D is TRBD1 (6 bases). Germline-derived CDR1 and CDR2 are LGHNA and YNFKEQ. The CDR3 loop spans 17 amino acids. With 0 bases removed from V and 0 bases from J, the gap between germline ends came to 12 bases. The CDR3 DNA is TGTGCCAGCAGCCAAGATCCTTCAGGGGAAGCCAAAAACATTCAGTACTTC. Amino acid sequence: CASSQDPSGEAKNIQYF.

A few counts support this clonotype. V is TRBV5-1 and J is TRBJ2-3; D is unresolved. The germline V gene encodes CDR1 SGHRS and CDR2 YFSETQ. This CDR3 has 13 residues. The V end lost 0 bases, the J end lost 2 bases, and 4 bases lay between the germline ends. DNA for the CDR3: TGCGCCAGCAGCTTGGCCGTCACAGATACGCAGTATTTT. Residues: CASSLAVTDTQYF.

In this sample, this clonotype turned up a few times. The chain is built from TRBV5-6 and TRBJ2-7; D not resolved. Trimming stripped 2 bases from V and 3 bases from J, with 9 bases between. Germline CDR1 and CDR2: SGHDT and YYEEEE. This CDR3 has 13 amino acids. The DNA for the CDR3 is TGTGCCAGCAGCTTCGGTCAGATCTACGAGCAGTACTTC. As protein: CASSFGQIYEQYF.

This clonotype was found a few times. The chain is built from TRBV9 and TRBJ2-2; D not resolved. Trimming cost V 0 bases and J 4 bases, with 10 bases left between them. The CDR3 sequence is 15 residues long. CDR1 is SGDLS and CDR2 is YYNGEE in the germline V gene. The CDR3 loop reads CASSVGAPGTGELFF. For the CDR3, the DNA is TGTGCCAGCAGCGTAGGGGCCCCTGGCACCGGGGAGCTGTTTTTT.

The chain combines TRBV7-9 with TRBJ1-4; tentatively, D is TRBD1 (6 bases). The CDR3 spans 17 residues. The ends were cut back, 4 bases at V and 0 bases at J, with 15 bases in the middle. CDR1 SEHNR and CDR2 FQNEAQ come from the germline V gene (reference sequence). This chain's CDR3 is CASSSLRTDSTNEKLFF. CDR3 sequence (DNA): TGTGCCAGCAGCTCTCTCCGGACAGATTCAACTAATGAAAAACTGTTTTTT.